These T cell receptor beta chains were read from a single sample in a study of regulatory T cells in long-lasting Graves disease. TCRdb re-derived calls from the multiplex PCR reads in MiXCR, one entry per CDR3 protein. The sample includes some 420,000 distinct CDR3 sequences, about 20% of them seen just once. Sample: peripheral blood mononuclear cells (PBMCs), taken when the disease was refractory, from a patient treated with antithyroid drugs. The receptor source for this set is a female donor with Graves disease. CDR3s leave out the opening cysteine and the closing phenylalanine or tryptophan. Each record gives: V gene, CDR3 protein.

>TRBV14
ASSRDRVDGYT
>TRBV20-1
SASTGFGAEAF
>TRBV3-1
ASSPHDRGSRYT
>TRBV20-1
SAPQRYSGDQETQY
>TRBV7-3
ASSLGLAAWETQY
>TRBV7-8
ASSLAPGPGSVNTEAF
>TRBV11-2
ASSLDTTPAGELF
>TRBV2
ASRLLRGNTGELF
>TRBV7-2
ASSFLSNGEKLF
>TRBV28
ASSVTSGAPYNEQF
>TRBV10-3
AIRDPGSEKLF
>TRBV28
ASRPTSGAYEQY
>TRBV2
VSSGQGFEQY
>TRBV7-2
ASSLGVRGIVGETQY
>TRBV12-3/TRBV12-4
ASSPPHTNTEAF
>TRBV28
ASSRLRDTDTQY
>TRBV14
ASSQYPAKDISNYEQY
>TRBV7-2
ASSLQGRDYGYT
>TRBV6-5
ASSYSRLNTEAF
>TRBV14
ASRKQGVPEAF
>TRBV20-1
SASHPWDRAMETQY
>TRBV30
AYLKKGEAF
>TRBV28
ASSLYGQNTEAF
>TRBV10-3
AISAVAPGQETQY
>TRBV27
ASSMRAGQGRRETQY
>TRBV6-1
ACSNSAQRTEAF
>TRBV7-2
ASSLKSGDRETQY
>TRBV7-2
ASSLASGSSYEQY
>TRBV3-1
ASSTSRETQY
>TRBV12-3/TRBV12-4
ASSRTVNQPQH
>TRBV24-1
ATSDVGTGGEETQY
>TRBV28
ASSSTLSGNTIY
>TRBV30
AWTRGQGTEAF
>TRBV6-1
ASSEGGGLSEAF
>TRBV6-1
ASRDRGGTSNQPQH
>TRBV7-2
ASRQDPMNTEAF
>TRBV6-2/TRBV6-3
ASSYVPQRARGSYEQY
>TRBV25-1
ASSELEGASTEAF
>TRBV29-1
SSRGQGDEQY
>TRBV20-1
SAREGQGAETQY
>TRBV30
AWSRGGANTGELF
>TRBV6-5
ASSYSGAVYEQY
>TRBV29-1
SGGTGVTQETQY
>TRBV20-1
SAGYPGDSNYGYT
>TRBV28
ASSLMTEAF
>TRBV7-9
ASSDDRMNYGYT
>TRBV6-9
ASSWSGENQPQH
>TRBV28
ASSPGDRAYYEQY
>TRBV28
ASSKWIDTQY
>TRBV28
ASSTYRDVETQY
>TRBV29-1
SVEPYFRGGYT